This entry features one TCR beta chain sequence. The sample belongs to a study of PD-L1 blockade in urothelial cancer. Study background: About 85% of the roughly 29 patients were men who had bladder-origin urothelial cancer. Patients' histories included 0 to 3 prior chemotherapy regimens.

The method was immunoSEQ multiplex PCR; TCRdb's version includes in-frame clones alone and lacks a portion of them. The sample has 75,000 to 90,000 clones; around 80% are singletons. The sample here was PBMCs, taken around atezolizumab (anti-PD-L1) treatment. The clonotype originates from an older man with urothelial cancer.

CDR3 bases: TGTGCCAGCAGTAAGACAGGGGGCTCTGGAAACACCATATATTTT. It yields the protein CASSKTGGSGNTIYF. The V call is TRBV6-5, the J call TRBJ1-3, with 9 bases lining up with TRBD1. The junction had 2 bases not matched to a gene; V was cut back by 5 bases and J by 0 bases. Germline values: CDR1 MNHEY, CDR2 SVGAGI. The CDR3 loop spans 15 amino acids.